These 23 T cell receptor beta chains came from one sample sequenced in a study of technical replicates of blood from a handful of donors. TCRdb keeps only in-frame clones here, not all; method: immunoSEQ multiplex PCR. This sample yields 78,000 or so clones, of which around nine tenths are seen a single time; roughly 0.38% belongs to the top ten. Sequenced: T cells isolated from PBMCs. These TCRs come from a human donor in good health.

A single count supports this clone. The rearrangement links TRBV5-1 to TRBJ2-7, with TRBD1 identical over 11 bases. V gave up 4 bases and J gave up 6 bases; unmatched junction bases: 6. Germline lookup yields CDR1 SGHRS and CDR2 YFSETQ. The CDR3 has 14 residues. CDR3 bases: TGCGCCAGCAGCCCCGGGACAGGGGGTACCGAGCAGTACTTC. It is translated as CASSPGTGGTEQYF.

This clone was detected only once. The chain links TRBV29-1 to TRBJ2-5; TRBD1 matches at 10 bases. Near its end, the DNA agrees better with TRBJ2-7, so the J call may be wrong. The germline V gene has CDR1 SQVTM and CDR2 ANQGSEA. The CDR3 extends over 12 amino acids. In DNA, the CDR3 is TGCAGCGGTAGGGACAGGGGTTACGAGCAGTACTTC. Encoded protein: CSGRDRGYEQYF.

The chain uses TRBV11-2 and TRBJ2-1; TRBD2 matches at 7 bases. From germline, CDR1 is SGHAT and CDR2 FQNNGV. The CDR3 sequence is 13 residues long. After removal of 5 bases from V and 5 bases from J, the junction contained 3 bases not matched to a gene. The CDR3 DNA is TGTGCCAGCAGCACTGGACTAGACAATGAGCAGTTCTTC. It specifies CASSTGLDNEQFF.

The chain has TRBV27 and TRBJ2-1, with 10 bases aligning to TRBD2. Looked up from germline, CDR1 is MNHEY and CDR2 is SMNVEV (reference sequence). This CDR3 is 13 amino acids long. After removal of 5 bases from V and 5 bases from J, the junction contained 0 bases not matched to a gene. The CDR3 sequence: CASSLAGDNEQFF. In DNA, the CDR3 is TGTGCCAGCAGTCTAGCGGGAGACAATGAGCAGTTCTTC.

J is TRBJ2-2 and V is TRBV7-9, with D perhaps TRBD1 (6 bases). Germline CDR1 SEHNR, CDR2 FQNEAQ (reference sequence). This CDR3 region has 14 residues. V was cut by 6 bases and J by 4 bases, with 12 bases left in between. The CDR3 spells CASSPGQPTGELFF. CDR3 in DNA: TGTGCCAGCAGTCCTGGACAGCCCACCGGGGAGCTGTTTTTT. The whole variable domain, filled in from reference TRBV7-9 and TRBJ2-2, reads DTGVSQNPRHKITKRGQNVTFRCDPISEHNRLYWYRQTLGQGPEFLTYFQNEAQLEKSRLLSDRFSAERPKGSFSTLEIQRTEQGDSAMYLCASSPGQPTGELFFGEGSRLTVL.

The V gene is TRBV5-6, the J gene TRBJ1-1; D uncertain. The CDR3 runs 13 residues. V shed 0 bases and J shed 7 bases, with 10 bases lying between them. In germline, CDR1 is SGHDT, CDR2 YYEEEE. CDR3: CASSLERVIEAFF. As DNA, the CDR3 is TGTGCCAGCAGCTTGGAACGGGTTATTGAAGCTTTCTTT. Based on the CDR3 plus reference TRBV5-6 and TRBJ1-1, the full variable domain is DAGVTQSPTHLIKTRGQQVTLRCSPKSGHDTVSWYQQALGQGPQFIFQYYEEEERQRGNFPDRFSGHQFPNYSSELNVNALLLGDSALYLCASSLERVIEAFFGQGTRLTVV.

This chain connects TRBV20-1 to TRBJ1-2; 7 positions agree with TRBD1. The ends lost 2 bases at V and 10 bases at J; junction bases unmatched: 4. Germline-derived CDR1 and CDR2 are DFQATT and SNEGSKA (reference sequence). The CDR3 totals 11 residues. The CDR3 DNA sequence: TGCAGTGCTAGATGGACAGGAATCTACACCTTC. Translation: CSARWTGIYTF.

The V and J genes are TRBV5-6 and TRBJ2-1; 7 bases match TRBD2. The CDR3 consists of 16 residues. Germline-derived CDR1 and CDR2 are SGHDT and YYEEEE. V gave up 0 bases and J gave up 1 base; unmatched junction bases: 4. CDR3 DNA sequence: TGTGCCAGCAGCTTGGCACGGGAGGTTTCCTACAATGAGCAGTTCTTC. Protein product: CASSLAREVSYNEQFF.

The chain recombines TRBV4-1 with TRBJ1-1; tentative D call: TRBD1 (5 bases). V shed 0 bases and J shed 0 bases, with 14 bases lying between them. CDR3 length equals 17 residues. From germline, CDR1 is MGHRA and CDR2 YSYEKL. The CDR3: CASSQEGYRIMNTEAFF. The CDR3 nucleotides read TGCGCCAGCAGCCAAGAGGGTTACAGGATAATGAACACTGAAGCTTTCTTT.

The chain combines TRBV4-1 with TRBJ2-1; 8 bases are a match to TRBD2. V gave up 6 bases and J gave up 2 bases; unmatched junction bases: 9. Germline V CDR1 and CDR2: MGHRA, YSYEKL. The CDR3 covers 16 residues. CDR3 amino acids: CASSRTSGNTYNEQFF. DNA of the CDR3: TGCGCCAGCAGTCGCACTAGCGGTAATACCTACAATGAGCAGTTCTTC.

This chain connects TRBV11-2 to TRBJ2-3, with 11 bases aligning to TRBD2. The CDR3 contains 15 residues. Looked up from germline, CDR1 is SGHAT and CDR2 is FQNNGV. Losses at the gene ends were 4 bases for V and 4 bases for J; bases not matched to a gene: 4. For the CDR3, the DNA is TGTGCCAGCAGCTCACTAGCGGGAGTTCCAGATACGCAGTATTTT. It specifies CASSSLAGVPDTQYF.

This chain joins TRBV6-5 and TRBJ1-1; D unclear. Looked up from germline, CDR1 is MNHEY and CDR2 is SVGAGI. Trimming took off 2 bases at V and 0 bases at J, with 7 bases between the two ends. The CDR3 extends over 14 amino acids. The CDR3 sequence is CASSYHSMNTEAFF. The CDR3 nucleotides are TGTGCCAGCAGTTACCACAGCATGAACACTGAAGCTTTCTTT.

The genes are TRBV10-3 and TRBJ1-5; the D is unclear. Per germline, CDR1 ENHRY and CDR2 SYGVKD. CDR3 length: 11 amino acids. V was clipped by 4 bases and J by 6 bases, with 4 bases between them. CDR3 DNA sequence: TGTGCCATCAGTGCTAGTCAGCCCCAGCATTTT. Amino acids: CAISASQPQHF.

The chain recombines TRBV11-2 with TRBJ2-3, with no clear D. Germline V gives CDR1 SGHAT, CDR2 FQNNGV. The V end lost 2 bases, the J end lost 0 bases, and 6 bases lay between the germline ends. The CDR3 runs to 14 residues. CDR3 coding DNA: TGTGCCAGCAGCTTAAGCTGGAGCACAGATACGCAGTATTTT. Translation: CASSLSWSTDTQYF. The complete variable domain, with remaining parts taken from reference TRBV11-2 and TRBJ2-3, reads EAGVAQSPRYKIIEKRQSVAFWCNPISGHATLYWYQQILGQGPKLLIQFQNNGVVDDSQLPKDRFSAERLKGVDSTLKIQPAKLEDSAVYLCASSLSWSTDTQYFGPGTRLTVL.

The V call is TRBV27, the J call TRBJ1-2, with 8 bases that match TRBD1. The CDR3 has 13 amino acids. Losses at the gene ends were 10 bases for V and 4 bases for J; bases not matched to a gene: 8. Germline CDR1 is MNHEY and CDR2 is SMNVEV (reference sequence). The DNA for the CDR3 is TGTGCCACCGGACTAGGACAGGGCTATGGCTACACCTTC. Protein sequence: CATGLGQGYGYTF.

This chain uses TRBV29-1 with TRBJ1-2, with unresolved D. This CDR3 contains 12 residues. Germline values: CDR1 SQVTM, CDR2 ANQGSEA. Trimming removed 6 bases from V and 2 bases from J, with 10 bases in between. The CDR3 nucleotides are TGCAGCGTCCTCCCCGGGAACTATGGCTACACCTTC. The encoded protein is CSVLPGNYGYTF.

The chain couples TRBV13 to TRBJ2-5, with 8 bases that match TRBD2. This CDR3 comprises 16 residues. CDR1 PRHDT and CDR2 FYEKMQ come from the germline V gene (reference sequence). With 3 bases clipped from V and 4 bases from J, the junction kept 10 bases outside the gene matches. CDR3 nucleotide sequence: TGTGCCAGCAGCTTTCGGGGACTAGATGTTGGAGAGACCCAGTACTTC. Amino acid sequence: CASSFRGLDVGETQYF.

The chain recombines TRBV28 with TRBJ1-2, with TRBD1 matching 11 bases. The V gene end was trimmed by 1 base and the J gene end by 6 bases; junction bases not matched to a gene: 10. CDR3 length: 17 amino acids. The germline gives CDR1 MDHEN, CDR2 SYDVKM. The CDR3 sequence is CASSLLFWDRGRDGYTF. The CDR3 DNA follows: TGTGCCAGCAGTTTATTATTCTGGGACAGGGGGAGGGATGGCTACACCTTC.

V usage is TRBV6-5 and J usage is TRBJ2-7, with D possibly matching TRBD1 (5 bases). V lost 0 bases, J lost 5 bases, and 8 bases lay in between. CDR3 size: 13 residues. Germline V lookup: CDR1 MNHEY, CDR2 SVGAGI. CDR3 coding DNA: TGTGCCAGCAGTTACTCTATAGGGGACGAGCAGTACTTC. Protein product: CASSYSIGDEQYF.

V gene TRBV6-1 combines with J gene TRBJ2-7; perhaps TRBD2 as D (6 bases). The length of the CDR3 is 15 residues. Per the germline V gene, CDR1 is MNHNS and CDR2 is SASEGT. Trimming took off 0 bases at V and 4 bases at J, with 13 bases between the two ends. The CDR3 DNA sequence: TGTGCCAGCAGTGAAGCTGGGGCGGGACCTTACGAGCAGTACTTC. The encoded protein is CASSEAGAGPYEQYF.

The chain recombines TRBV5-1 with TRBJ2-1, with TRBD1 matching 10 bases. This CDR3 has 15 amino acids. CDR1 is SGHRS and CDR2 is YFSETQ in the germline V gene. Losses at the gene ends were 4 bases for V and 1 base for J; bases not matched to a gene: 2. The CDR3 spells CASSKDRGSYNEQFF. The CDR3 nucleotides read TGCGCCAGCAGCAAGGACAGGGGGTCCTACAATGAGCAGTTCTTC.

The CDR3, as DNA: TGTGCCAGTAGTATAGGGACACAGCCCCAGCATTTT. Protein product: CASSIGTQPQHF. V gene TRBV19 combines with J gene TRBJ1-5; D might be TRBD1 (5 bases). The CDR3 spans 12 residues. The germline gives CDR1 LNHDA, CDR2 SQIVND (reference sequence). The germline V and J ends were trimmed by 1 base and 7 bases, with 5 bases remaining between them.

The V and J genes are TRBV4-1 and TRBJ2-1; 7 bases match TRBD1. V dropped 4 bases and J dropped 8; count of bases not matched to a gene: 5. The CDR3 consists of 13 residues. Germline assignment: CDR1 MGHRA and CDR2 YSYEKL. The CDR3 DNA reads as TGCGCCAGCAGCCCCGGACAGGTAGATGAGCAGTTCTTC. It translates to CASSPGQVDEQFF.